These 13 T cell receptor beta chains share one sample of origin, sequenced in a study of CD8 T cells in Susac syndrome. Random hexamers served to reverse transcribe roughly 0.5 to 1 ug RNA. MiXCR, applied by TCRdb to the immunoSEQ multiplex PCR reads, yields one record per CDR3 protein. This sample yields tens of thousands of distinct CDR3 sequences, of which more than 80% are seen a single time; approximately 0.21% belongs to the top ten. The sample comprised CD8+ T cells from PBMCs. The receptors come from a human donor in good health.

In its sample, this clonotype was seen once. This chain links TRBV12-3 or TRBV12-4 with TRBJ1-2; TRBD1 agrees at 7 bases. The CDR3 is 16 residues long. V dropped 6 bases and J dropped 1; count of bases not matched to a gene: 11. CDR3: CASSFRGGQLNYGYTF. Written as DNA, the CDR3 is TGTGCCAGCAGCTTTAGGGGGGGACAGCTTAACTATGGCTACACCTTC.

The chain joins TRBV12-3 or TRBV12-4 to TRBJ1-1; tentatively, D is TRBD1 (5 bases). Trimming stripped 7 bases from V and 5 bases from J, with 11 bases between. The CDR3 is 12 residues long. CDR3 sequence: CASTQEATEAFF. CDR3 sequence (DNA): TGTGCCAGCACACAGGAAGCAACTGAAGCTTTCTTT.

The gene calls are TRBV4-1 and TRBJ1-3, with a tentative D call TRBD1 (5 bases). The CDR3 has 12 residues. Germline CDR1 and CDR2: MGHRA and YSYEKL. V dropped 4 bases and J dropped 8 bases, with 9 bases sitting between them. CDR3 sequence reads: CASSRGGDTIYF. The CDR3 DNA follows: TGCGCCAGCAGCCGTGGGGGTGACACCATATATTTT.

The chain joins TRBV4-3 to TRBJ2-1; D is unclear. Germline CDR1 LGHNA, CDR2 YSLEER. The CDR3 length is 16 residues. V lost 4 bases, J lost 4 bases, and 17 bases lay in between. The CDR3 nucleotides read TGCGCCAGCAGCCGTCATCCGGGCTCTCTATACAATGAGCAGTTCTTC. It encodes CASSRHPGSLYNEQFF.

The J gene is TRBJ2-1, the V gene TRBV6-5; possibly TRBD2 for D (5 bases). CDR1 and CDR2 from the germline V gene are MNHEY and SVGAGI. The V gene lost 2 bases and the J gene lost 0 bases, with 14 bases spanning the gap. The CDR3 contains 17 residues. DNA for the CDR3: TGTGCCAGCAGTTACCCTAGCAGCTTGAGCTCCTACAATGAGCAGTTCTTC. The encoded protein is CASSYPSSLSSYNEQFF.

Worth noting for this clonotype: At one end the junction does not follow the germline gene, possibly because of a read error. The V gene is TRBV12-3 or TRBV12-4, the J gene TRBJ1-2; 8 bases line up with TRBD1. The length of the CDR3 is 13 residues. CDR3 region: CASSGQGTYGYNF. DNA of the CDR3: TGTGCCAGCAGTGGACAGGGAACCTATGGCTACAACTTC.

The V gene is TRBV6-1, the J gene TRBJ1-1; no clear D. Trimming took off 6 bases at V and 5 bases at J, with 22 bases between the two ends. In germline, CDR1 is MNHNS, CDR2 SASEGT. The CDR3 has 16 amino acids. This CDR3 is CASSHRVGSVGTEAFF. The CDR3 nucleotides are TGTGCCAGCAGCCACCGCGTCGGCTCGGTTGGGACTGAAGCTTTCTTT.

In DNA, the CDR3 is TGTGCCAGTAGTCTCCGGGACTGGAACACCGGGGAGCTGTTTTTT. It codes for CASSLRDWNTGELFF. The chain uses TRBV19 and TRBJ2-2, with D tentatively TRBD2 (6 bases). V was shortened by 5 bases and J by 1 base, with 11 bases between the two germline ends. The CDR3 is 15 amino acids. Germline lookup yields CDR1 LNHDA and CDR2 SQIVND (reference sequence). The entire variable domain, with the rest obtained from reference TRBV19 and TRBJ2-2, is as follows: DGGITQSPKYLFRKEGQNVTLSCEQNLNHDAMYWYRQDPGQGLRLIYYSQIVNDFQKGDIAEGYSVSREKKESFPLTVTSAQKNPTAFYLCASSLRDWNTGELFFGEGSRLTVL.

The chain carries TRBV13 and TRBJ2-1; no reliable D call. The CDR3 contains 15 residues. Germline V gene sequence: CDR1 PRHDT, CDR2 FYEKMQ (reference sequence). V lost 5 bases, J lost 7 bases, and 18 bases lay in between. This chain's CDR3 is CASSQSGVLSNEQFF. CDR3 DNA sequence: TGTGCCAGCAGCCAGAGTGGGGTGCTCAGTAATGAGCAGTTCTTC.

V usage is TRBV7-9 and J usage is TRBJ1-2; TRBD1 matches at 8 bases. J gave up 0 bases and V 1 base, and 7 bases lay outside the gene matches. The CDR3 is 17 residues long. The germline V gene has CDR1 SEHNR and CDR2 FQNEAQ (reference sequence). In DNA, the CDR3 is TGTGCCAGCAGCTTAGGTTGGACAGGGCAAACTAACTATGGCTACACCTTC. This translates into CASSLGWTGQTNYGYTF.

The rearrangement links TRBV7-9 to TRBJ2-1, with 7 bases identical to TRBD1. There are 18 residues in the CDR3. The junction had 17 bases not matched to a gene; V was cut back by 5 bases and J by 4 bases. Germline V gene sequence: CDR1 SEHNR, CDR2 FQNEAQ (reference sequence). CDR3 in amino acids: CASSPGLVGAGGYNEQFF. In DNA form, the CDR3 reads TGTGCCAGCAGCCCAGGGCTGGTTGGGGCAGGGGGTTACAATGAGCAGTTCTTC.

This clonotype came up once. V and J are TRBV29-1 and TRBJ2-7, with TRBD1 matching over 12 bases. Germline-derived CDR1 and CDR2 are SQVTM and ANQGSEA. This CDR3 is 13 amino acids long. J gave up 7 bases and V 4 bases, and 5 bases lay outside the gene matches. DNA of the CDR3: TGCAGCGTTGGGGGGACAGGGGGCGGTGAGCAGTACTTC. As protein: CSVGGTGGGEQYF.

This sequence joins TRBV5-5 and TRBJ1-1; D is uncertain. Germline values: CDR1 SGHKS, CDR2 YYEKEE (reference sequence). The CDR3 is made up of 15 amino acids. The V and J ends lost 0 bases and 3 bases respectively, with 12 bases between them. CDR3 DNA: TGTGCCAGCAGCTTGGCCGCCCTAACGGACACTGAAGCTTTCTTT. Translation: CASSLAALTDTEAFF.